This entry features one T cell receptor beta chain sequence. Its specificity is not known. This specimen belongs to a study of blood T cells in healthy people across ages. Across the whole study: Template switching picked up about one barcoded beta molecule for each two T cells. Points from the study as a whole: Greater diversity and more naive CD4+ cells were seen in long-lived donors than in aged donors.

V dropped 4 bases and J dropped 5 bases, with 5 bases sitting between them. The germline gives CDR1 MGHDK, CDR2 SYGVNS. This CDR3 is 11 amino acids long. Primers used in a second PCR of roughly 7 to 12 cycles were a sample-barcoded 5' primer and a J-beta primer mix. The template-switch adaptor, which had 12 random nucleotides, put a tag on each cDNA molecule. Using its own MiXCR run on the 5' RACE reads, TCRdb lists one record per CDR3 protein. Of 1.2 million to 1.5 million distinct CDR3 sequences in the sample, approximately 59% were seen once. Donors each provided about 9.5 milliliters of peripheral blood.

The TCR originated in a young man in good health. The sample taken for sequencing was blood. The rearrangement uses TRBV25-1 and TRBJ1-1; D is ambiguous. The CDR3 coding sequence is TGTGCCAGCAGTGTACTAACTGAAGCTTTCTTT. Its translation is CASSVLTEAFF.